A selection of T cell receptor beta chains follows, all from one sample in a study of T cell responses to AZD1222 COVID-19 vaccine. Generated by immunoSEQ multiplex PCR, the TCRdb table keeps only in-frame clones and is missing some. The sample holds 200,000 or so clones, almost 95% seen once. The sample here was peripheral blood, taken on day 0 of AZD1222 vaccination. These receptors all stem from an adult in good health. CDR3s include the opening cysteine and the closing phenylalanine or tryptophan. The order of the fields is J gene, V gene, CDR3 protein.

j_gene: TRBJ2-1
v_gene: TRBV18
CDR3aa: CASSLGGPYNEQFF

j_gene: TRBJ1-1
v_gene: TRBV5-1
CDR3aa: CASSSATGNTEAFF

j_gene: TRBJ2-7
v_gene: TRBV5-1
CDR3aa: CASSLGGAEQYF

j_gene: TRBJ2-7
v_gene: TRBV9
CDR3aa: CASSVGDGRAVGYEQYF

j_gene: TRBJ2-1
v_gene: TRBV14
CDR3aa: CASSQLPGLGSYNEQFF

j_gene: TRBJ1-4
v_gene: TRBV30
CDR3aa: CAWTGPNEKLFF

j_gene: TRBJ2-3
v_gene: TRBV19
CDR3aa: CASSLASGDTDTQYF

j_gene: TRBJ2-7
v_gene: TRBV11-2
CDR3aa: CASSYTVRGREQYF

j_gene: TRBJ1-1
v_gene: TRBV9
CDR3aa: CASSTLTGLTEAFF

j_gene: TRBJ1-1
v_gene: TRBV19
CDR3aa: CASSIGWQTTEAFF

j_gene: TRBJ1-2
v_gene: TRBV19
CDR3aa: CASSINEGFNYGYTF

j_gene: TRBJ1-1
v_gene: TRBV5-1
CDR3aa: CASSLARGGMVTEAFF

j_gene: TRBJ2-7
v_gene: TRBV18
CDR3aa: CASSLAGYSYEQYF

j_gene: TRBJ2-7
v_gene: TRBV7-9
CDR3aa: CASSLRDFPYEQYF

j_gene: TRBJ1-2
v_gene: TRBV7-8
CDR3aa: CASSPQVDGYTF

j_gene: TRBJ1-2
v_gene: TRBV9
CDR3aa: CASSVAGQWGRGYTF